Listed here is a single T cell receptor beta chain. This clonotype came up a few times. The clone's antigen remains unknown. No clone much larger than this one lies a single base away; base qualities are absent. This entry comes from a study of CD8 T cells in ankylosing spondylitis (dated by TCRdb to 2016 to 2017). The study in broad terms: The study profiled T cell receptor beta repertoires in healthy donors and ankylosing spondylitis patients to find disease-linked TCR variants. The whole study cohort included 108 healthy donors and 25 ankylosing spondylitis patients. Peripheral blood was sampled, and synovial fluid was additionally collected from ankylosing spondylitis patients. Here is what the overall study found, with its caveats: A CD8+ phenotype was shown by the disease-linked clones, which were found at relatively low frequencies in peripheral blood. A TCR beta motif of about eight highly homologous amino acid variants appeared characteristic of blood from ankylosing spondylitis patients. The disease-linked clones were reported as significantly enriched in matched synovial fluid samples from ankylosing spondylitis patients. Some of the motif variants had been reported before in the synovial fluid and blood of reactive arthritis patients, a finding that suggests common disease-initiation mechanisms.

Instrument used: Illumina HiSeq 2500. TCR beta libraries were prepared by quantitative 5'-RACE with molecular barcodes. For the original study's pipeline: To identify disease-linked TCR variants, a new computational method was used, one built on a probabilistic model of VDJ rearrangement. The public sequencing data were trimmed at Q25 with fastp and processed into clonotypes with MiXCR by TCRdb, which kept only in-frame beta chains. Under each unique CDR3 protein, matching rows form one entry showing the most common genes and DNA. The V and J calls and clone size come from TCRdb's table, not from the authors' own analysis. Counted in this sample were approximately 150,000 distinct CDR3 sequences; roughly 10% of them appeared once. The ten most abundant clones make up approximately 15% of the sample. Deletion took 2 bases off V and 2 bases off J, with a span of 7 bases between the germline ends. The CDR3 spans 15 residues, from the cysteine through the phenylalanine. The CDR3 DNA has 45 bases and is translated from base 1. Based on the germline V gene, the CDR1 and CDR2 sequences are SGHTA and FQGTGA.

Sequencing was done on a sample of blood, either unsorted or a sorted T cell fraction (not recorded which). The clonotype was recovered from a female donor with ankylosing spondylitis or in good health (not recorded which). The rearranged segments are TRBV7-3 and TRBJ2-6; TRBD1 could be the D gene, as 5 bases match. The DNA sequence follows: TGTGCCAGCAGCTTACTAGGGGCTGGGGCCAACGTCCTGACTTTC. Its protein is CASSLLGAGANVLTF.